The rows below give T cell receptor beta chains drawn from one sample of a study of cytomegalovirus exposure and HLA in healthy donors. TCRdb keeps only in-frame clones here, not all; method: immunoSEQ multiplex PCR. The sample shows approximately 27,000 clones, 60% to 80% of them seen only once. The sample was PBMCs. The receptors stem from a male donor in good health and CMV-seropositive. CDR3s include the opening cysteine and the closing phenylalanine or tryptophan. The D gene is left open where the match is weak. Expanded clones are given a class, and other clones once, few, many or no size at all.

CDR3nt: TGTGCCAGCAGTGAATTTTCAGTCCTCAGTACTGAAGCTTTCTTT; CDR3aa: CASSEFSVLSTEAFF; abundance: once; v_gene: TRBV6-1; j_gene: TRBJ1-1; d_gene: -
CDR3nt: TGTGCCAGCACCACGGAGGGGATCTATGGCTACACCTTC; CDR3aa: CASTTEGIYGYTF; abundance: -; v_gene: TRBV28; j_gene: TRBJ1-2; d_gene: -
CDR3nt: TGCGCCAGCAGCTCCGGGACTAGCGGGGGGAATGAGCAGTTCTTC; CDR3aa: CASSSGTSGGNEQFF; abundance: -; v_gene: TRBV5-1; j_gene: TRBJ2-1; d_gene: TRBD2
CDR3nt: TGTGCCAGCAGGTCCAGGGGGCAGAAGAACACTGAAGCTTTCTTT; CDR3aa: CASRSRGQKNTEAFF; abundance: many; v_gene: TRBV6-5; j_gene: TRBJ1-1; d_gene: TRBD1
CDR3nt: TGCACCAGCAGCCAAGTCACTAACTACACCTTC; CDR3aa: CTSSQVTNYTF; abundance: few; v_gene: TRBV1; j_gene: TRBJ1-2; d_gene: -
CDR3nt: TGCGCCAGCAGGCAATCCACTAGCGGCACCTACGAGCAGTACTTC; CDR3aa: CASRQSTSGTYEQYF; abundance: once; v_gene: TRBV5-1; j_gene: TRBJ2-7; d_gene: TRBD2
CDR3nt: TGTGCTAGTGGTGCACAGGGGCCTAGGAGTGAGCAGTTCTTC; CDR3aa: CASGAQGPRSEQFF; abundance: -; v_gene: TRBV12-5; j_gene: TRBJ2-1; d_gene: TRBD1
CDR3nt: TGCGCCAGCAGCCAAGGAAGGTCAGGAAAGTCACCCCTCCACTTT; CDR3aa: CASSQGRSGKSPLHF; abundance: -; v_gene: TRBV4-1; j_gene: TRBJ1-6; d_gene: -
CDR3nt: TGCGCCAGCAGCAGGGAGGGGACAAGGGGCGGCTACACCTTC; CDR3aa: CASSREGTRGGYTF; abundance: -; v_gene: TRBV5-1; j_gene: TRBJ1-2; d_gene: -
CDR3nt: TGCAGCGTAGGGACAGGACGAGATACGCAGTATTTT; CDR3aa: CSVGTGRDTQYF; abundance: -; v_gene: TRBV29-1; j_gene: TRBJ2-3; d_gene: TRBD1
CDR3nt: TGTGCCACCAGCAGAGATACTAGCGGGGCCTACGAGCAGTACTTC; CDR3aa: CATSRDTSGAYEQYF; abundance: -; v_gene: TRBV15; j_gene: TRBJ2-7; d_gene: TRBD2
CDR3nt: TGTGCCAGCAGTGCAACCTTAGAGTTGAGTGAAAAACTGTTTTTT; CDR3aa: CASSATLELSEKLFF; abundance: -; v_gene: TRBV6-1; j_gene: TRBJ1-4; d_gene: -
CDR3nt: TGTGCCAGCAGTGAACGACAAGGGGGCGTAGGCTACGAGCAGTACTTC; CDR3aa: CASSERQGGVGYEQYF; abundance: -; v_gene: TRBV2; j_gene: TRBJ2-7; d_gene: TRBD1
CDR3nt: TGTGCCAGCTCTCTTCCCGGCACAGATACGCAGTATTTT; CDR3aa: CASSLPGTDTQYF; abundance: -; v_gene: TRBV18; j_gene: TRBJ2-3; d_gene: -
CDR3nt: TGTGTCAGCAGCGCGGACACTGAAGCTTTCTTT; CDR3aa: CVSSADTEAFF; abundance: -; v_gene: TRBV9; j_gene: TRBJ1-1; d_gene: -
CDR3nt: TGCGCCAGCAGCTTAGCCGGGACTAGCTCCTACGAGCAGTACTTC; CDR3aa: CASSLAGTSSYEQYF; abundance: -; v_gene: TRBV5-1; j_gene: TRBJ2-7; d_gene: TRBD2
CDR3nt: TGTGCCAGCACCAACAGGGTACCGAACACTGAAGCTTTCTTT; CDR3aa: CASTNRVPNTEAFF; abundance: -; v_gene: TRBV28; j_gene: TRBJ1-1; d_gene: -
CDR3nt: TGTGCCAGCAGCCAAACCGGACAGGGTCTCGATGAGCAGTTCTTC; CDR3aa: CASSQTGQGLDEQFF; abundance: -; v_gene: TRBV6-5; j_gene: TRBJ2-1; d_gene: TRBD1
CDR3nt: TGTGCCAGCAATAAGCGGCAAAATTACAATGAGCAGTTCTTC; CDR3aa: CASNKRQNYNEQFF; abundance: few; v_gene: TRBV28; j_gene: TRBJ2-1; d_gene: -
CDR3nt: TGTGCCAGCAGCTCAAGACAGACGGGGGGCTACGAGCAGTACTTC; CDR3aa: CASSSRQTGGYEQYF; abundance: -; v_gene: TRBV5-8; j_gene: TRBJ2-7; d_gene: TRBD2
CDR3nt: TGTGCCAGCAGCAGCCAGAGGGCCGGGGAGCTGTTTTTT; CDR3aa: CASSSQRAGELFF; abundance: -; v_gene: TRBV5-6; j_gene: TRBJ2-2; d_gene: -
CDR3nt: TGTGCCAGCAGTGAGAAGGAGTCAGGGGGGACTGAAGCTTTCTTT; CDR3aa: CASSEKESGGTEAFF; abundance: few; v_gene: TRBV6-1; j_gene: TRBJ1-1; d_gene: TRBD1
CDR3nt: TGTGCCAGCAGTGACTGCGGAGGGCAGTACTTC; CDR3aa: CASSDCGGQYF; abundance: -; v_gene: TRBV6-4; j_gene: TRBJ2-7; d_gene: -
CDR3nt: TGTGCCAGCAGCCCTACAAGGGGGAATGGCTACACCTTC; CDR3aa: CASSPTRGNGYTF; abundance: -; v_gene: TRBV14; j_gene: TRBJ1-2; d_gene: -
CDR3nt: TGTGCCAGTAGGAAGACAGGGGAAAGAGAGACCCAGTACTTC; CDR3aa: CASRKTGERETQYF; abundance: -; v_gene: TRBV19; j_gene: TRBJ2-5; d_gene: TRBD1
CDR3nt: TGCGCCAGCAGCATGGGCGGGGGGAACTCCTACGAGCAGTACTTC; CDR3aa: CASSMGGGNSYEQYF; abundance: -; v_gene: TRBV5-1; j_gene: TRBJ2-7; d_gene: TRBD2
CDR3nt: TGTGCCAGCAGTTTATCAGGGGGCAATCAGCCCCAGCATTTT; CDR3aa: CASSLSGGNQPQHF; abundance: -; v_gene: TRBV28; j_gene: TRBJ1-5; d_gene: -
CDR3nt: TGCGCCAGCAGCCTCCAGCCCAGGAATGAGCAGTTCTTC; CDR3aa: CASSLQPRNEQFF; abundance: few; v_gene: TRBV4-1; j_gene: TRBJ2-1; d_gene: -
CDR3nt: TGCGCCAGCAGCCCGGAATTCCAGGGCACCGGGGAGCTGTTTTTT; CDR3aa: CASSPEFQGTGELFF; abundance: few; v_gene: TRBV5-1; j_gene: TRBJ2-2; d_gene: -
CDR3nt: TGTGCCAGCAGCTGGGGACAGAACTATGGCTACACCTTC; CDR3aa: CASSWGQNYGYTF; abundance: -; v_gene: TRBV13; j_gene: TRBJ1-2; d_gene: TRBD1
CDR3nt: TGTGCCAGCAGTTACTCCGGGGGTTTAAACTATGGCTACACCTTC; CDR3aa: CASSYSGGLNYGYTF; abundance: -; v_gene: TRBV6-5; j_gene: TRBJ1-2; d_gene: -
CDR3nt: TGTGCCAGCAGGCTTTCCGGGACAGGGGTAAGCAATGAGCAGTTCTTC; CDR3aa: CASRLSGTGVSNEQFF; abundance: -; v_gene: TRBV6-6; j_gene: TRBJ2-1; d_gene: TRBD1
CDR3nt: TGTGCCAGCAGCGGAACAGGGACTGGAAACACCATATATTTT; CDR3aa: CASSGTGTGNTIYF; abundance: -; v_gene: TRBV9; j_gene: TRBJ1-3; d_gene: -
CDR3nt: TGTGCCAGCTCACCCATGGCCATCTTTCAGTTCTTC; CDR3aa: CASSPMAIFQFF; abundance: -; v_gene: TRBV18; j_gene: TRBJ2-1; d_gene: -
CDR3nt: TGTGCCAGCAGTGAGGGGGCTTATAGCACAGATACGCAGTATTTT; CDR3aa: CASSEGAYSTDTQYF; abundance: -; v_gene: TRBV6-1; j_gene: TRBJ2-3; d_gene: -
CDR3nt: TGTGCCAGCAGTGCTGATGGGGCAGCTCTTTCGCGGAAACTGTTTTTT; CDR3aa: CASSADGAALSRKLFF; abundance: -; v_gene: TRBV2; j_gene: TRBJ1-4; d_gene: -
CDR3nt: TGCGCCAGCAGCTTAAGGACTAGCGGGGGATACGAGCAGTACTTC; CDR3aa: CASSLRTSGGYEQYF; abundance: few; v_gene: TRBV5-1; j_gene: TRBJ2-7; d_gene: TRBD2
CDR3nt: TGCGCCAGCAGCTTGTCGCCGGTAACAGCAAACTATGGCTACACCTTC; CDR3aa: CASSLSPVTANYGYTF; abundance: few; v_gene: TRBV5-1; j_gene: TRBJ1-2; d_gene: -
CDR3nt: TGCGCCAGCAGCTTGGGGGGGGTCTATGGCTACACCTTC; CDR3aa: CASSLGGVYGYTF; abundance: -; v_gene: TRBV5-1; j_gene: TRBJ1-2; d_gene: -
CDR3nt: TGTGCCAGCAGCTTTCAGGGAAACACTGAAGCTTTCTTT; CDR3aa: CASSFQGNTEAFF; abundance: -; v_gene: TRBV11-1; j_gene: TRBJ1-1; d_gene: -
CDR3nt: TGTGCCAGCAGCTTTGCAGGGGGAACCTACGAGCAGTACTTC; CDR3aa: CASSFAGGTYEQYF; abundance: -; v_gene: TRBV7-9; j_gene: TRBJ2-7; d_gene: TRBD1
CDR3nt: TGTGCCTGGGGAGACAGCACAGATACGCAGTATTTT; CDR3aa: CAWGDSTDTQYF; abundance: -; v_gene: TRBV30; j_gene: TRBJ2-3; d_gene: -
CDR3nt: TGTGCCAGCAGCTTCGGGACAGGGAACACTGAAGCTTTCTTT; CDR3aa: CASSFGTGNTEAFF; abundance: -; v_gene: TRBV5-4; j_gene: TRBJ1-1; d_gene: TRBD1
CDR3nt: TGCGTCAGCAGCTTGGCCCACCAGCGGGAGGGAGCCTACGAGCAGTACTTC; CDR3aa: CVSSLAHQREGAYEQYF; abundance: -; v_gene: TRBV5-1; j_gene: TRBJ2-7; d_gene: TRBD2